Listed here are 24 T cell receptor beta chains from one sample, sequenced in a study of ipilimumab plus nivolumab after autologous stem cell transplantation. Clones were sequenced by immunoSEQ multiplex PCR, and TCRdb holds only the in-frame ones, with some missing. The sample lists approximately 15,000 clones; approximately 74% were seen once. Sequenced material: PBMCs, taken in a trial of ipilimumab plus nivolumab as post-transplant consolidation. The receptors were gathered from a male donor with primary mediastinal lymphoma.

This chain connects TRBV30 to TRBJ2-1; 12 bases align to TRBD2. The CDR3 is 17 amino acids. Trimming at V came to 3 bases and at J to 9 bases, leaving 15 bases not matched to a gene. Germline lookup yields CDR1 GTSNPN and CDR2 SVGIG (reference sequence). CDR3: CAWSPPLAGGPVFEQFF. CDR3 in DNA: TGTGCCTGGAGCCCACCTCTAGCGGGGGGGCCAGTTTTTGAGCAGTTCTTC.

This chain joins TRBV6-6 and TRBJ1-5; tentatively, D is TRBD1 (5 bases). Germline values: CDR1 MNHNY, CDR2 SVGAGI (reference sequence). There are 15 residues in the CDR3. Trimming pared 4 bases from V and 5 bases from J, leaving 15 bases between. The CDR3 nucleotides are TGTGCCAGCAGTTCTTCTACAGGAAGTTATCAGCCCCAGCATTTT. It encodes CASSSSTGSYQPQHF.

The V and J genes are TRBV20-1 and TRBJ2-3; no clear D gene. CDR3 size: 11 residues. Trimming left V 3 bases short and J 6 bases short, with 7 bases between. Per germline, CDR1 DFQATT and CDR2 SNEGSKA (reference sequence). The CDR3 loop is CSASIGDTQYF. CDR3 DNA sequence: TGCAGTGCTAGTATTGGGGATACGCAGTATTTT.

The V call is TRBV29-1, the J call TRBJ2-7; no definite D call. The CDR3 loop spans 13 amino acids. The germline V gene encodes CDR1 SQVTM and CDR2 ANQGSEA. V was clipped by 2 bases and J by 2 bases, with 10 bases between them. Written as DNA, the CDR3 is TGCAGCGTTGAAACAGTAGGCGCCTACGAGCAGTACTTC. This gives the protein CSVETVGAYEQYF.

This clone was observed a handful of times. The chain recombines TRBV27 with TRBJ2-7; either TRBD1 or TRBD2 may supply D (5 bases each). Trimming pared 2 bases from V and 6 bases from J, leaving 5 bases between. The CDR3 has 11 residues. Germline V lookup: CDR1 MNHEY, CDR2 SMNVEV (reference sequence). The CDR3 loop reads CASSLGGEQYF. The CDR3 DNA follows: TGTGCCAGCAGTTTAGGGGGCGAGCAGTACTTC.

The CDR3 sequence is CASSLDVGDIQYF. CDR3 sequence (DNA): TGTGCCAGCAGCTTAGATGTCGGGGACATTCAGTACTTC. The V gene is TRBV11-2, the J gene TRBJ2-4, with D maybe TRBD2 (5 bases). The germline V gene encodes CDR1 SGHAT and CDR2 FQNNGV. The CDR3 length is 13 residues. Trimming left V 0 bases short and J 8 bases short, with 8 bases between.

This clone was found a few times. This rearrangement joins TRBV18 to TRBJ1-2, with D perhaps TRBD1 (6 bases). Trimming pared 1 base from V and 4 bases from J, leaving 13 bases between. Germline CDR1 and CDR2: KGHSH and LQKENI. This CDR3 is 15 amino acids long. CDR3 loop: CASSPLRTDPYGYTF. In nucleotides, the CDR3 is TGTGCCAGCTCACCACTAAGGACAGATCCCTATGGCTACACCTTC.

This chain uses TRBV7-3 with TRBJ2-1, with D tentatively TRBD2 (6 bases). V was clipped by 4 bases and J by 3 bases, with 10 bases between them. This CDR3 comprises 14 residues. Germline-derived CDR1 and CDR2 are SGHTA and FQGTGA. CDR3 nucleotide sequence: TGTGCCAGCAGCTGGACGGGACTCTACAATGAGCAGTTCTTC. This codes for CASSWTGLYNEQFF. The full variable domain, its missing parts supplied by reference TRBV7-3 and TRBJ2-1, is GAGVSQTPSNKVTEKGKYVELRCDPISGHTALYWYRQSLGQGPEFLIYFQGTGAADDSGLPNDRFFAVRPEGSVSTLKIQRTERGDSAVYLCASSWTGLYNEQFFGPGTRLTVL.

The chain recombines TRBV5-1 with TRBJ1-1, with 7 bases aligning to TRBD1. The CDR3 loop spans 13 amino acids. V dropped 0 bases and J dropped 11; count of bases not matched to a gene: 7. The germline CDR1 and CDR2 sequences are SGHRS and YFSETQ. CDR3 nucleotides: TGCGCCAGCAGCTTGGGAGGACAGGCCCTTGCTTTCTTT. It translates to CASSLGGQALAFF.

V is TRBV6-4 and J is TRBJ1-4, with 8 bases fitting TRBD1. The CDR3 loop spans 14 amino acids. From germline, CDR1 is MRHNA and CDR2 SNTAGT. Unmatched junction bases numbered 4, after V lost 3 bases and J lost 7 bases. This CDR3 reads CASSEQGGGEKLFF. The DNA for the CDR3 is TGTGCCAGCAGTGAACAGGGGGGCGGTGAAAAACTGTTTTTT.

This clone has just one count. The chain carries TRBV20-1 and TRBJ2-1; D is ambiguous. This CDR3 is 11 amino acids long. Germline V gene lookup returns CDR1 DFQATT and CDR2 SNEGSKA (reference sequence). The V and J ends lost 3 bases and 3 bases respectively, with 3 bases between them. The DNA of the CDR3 is TGCAGTGCTAGCATCTACAATGAGCAGTTCTTC. This translates into CSASIYNEQFF.

V usage is TRBV4-1 and J usage is TRBJ2-5; 7 bases align to TRBD2. Trimming removed 0 bases from V and 5 bases from J; junction bases left unmatched: 9. Per germline, CDR1 MGHRA and CDR2 YSYEKL. The CDR3 runs 16 residues. CDR3 region: CASSQDRGLKGETQYF. CDR3 DNA: TGCGCCAGCAGCCAAGATCGGGGACTAAAGGGGGAGACCCAGTACTTC.

The chain couples TRBV5-1 to TRBJ2-1; TRBD2 might be the D (6 bases). V was trimmed by 0 bases and J by 2 bases, leaving 9 bases between them. The CDR3 covers 15 residues. In germline, CDR1 is SGHRS, CDR2 YFSETQ. This CDR3 reads CASSLVGGTYNEQFF. The CDR3 coding sequence is TGCGCCAGCAGCTTGGTTGGGGGGACCTACAATGAGCAGTTCTTC.

The genes are TRBV28 and TRBJ2-4; 8 positions agree with TRBD2. CDR3 length: 20 residues. Germline V lookup: CDR1 MDHEN, CDR2 SYDVKM. Unmatched junction bases numbered 15, after V lost 2 bases and J lost 0 bases. CDR3 bases: TGTGCCAGCAGTTTACGGGAGGGCCTGAGATACTCGCTAGCCAAAAACATTCAGTACTTC. Its translation: CASSLREGLRYSLAKNIQYF.

The chain combines TRBV7-9 with TRBJ1-6; the match to TRBD1 covers 9 bases. V was pared by 5 bases and J by 8 bases, with 7 bases of the junction left unmatched. The CDR3 runs to 15 residues. Germline V gene sequence: CDR1 SEHNR, CDR2 FQNEAQ (reference sequence). The CDR3 is CASSQGQGGHSPLHF. Here the CDR3 DNA reads TGTGCCAGCAGCCAGGGACAGGGAGGGCATTCACCCCTCCACTTT.

This clone was detected once. The rearrangement links TRBV2 to TRBJ2-2, with 14 bases that match TRBD2. V lost 6 bases, J lost 5 bases, and 2 bases stayed unmatched. CDR1 SNHLY and CDR2 FYNNEI come from the germline V gene. The CDR3 runs 15 residues. The CDR3 region is CASSRTSGRTGELFF. The CDR3 bases are TGTGCCAGCAGCCGGACTAGCGGGAGGACCGGGGAGCTGTTTTTT.

This chain links TRBV18 with TRBJ1-1, with D possibly TRBD1 on 6 matching bases. Germline values: CDR1 KGHSH, CDR2 LQKENI. The CDR3 spans 12 residues. Trimming shortened V by 6 bases and J by 7 bases, and 12 bases separated the two germline ends. CDR3 sequence (DNA): TGTGCCAGCTCTCCTGGACAGTTTGAAGCTTTCTTT. Amino acids: CASSPGQFEAFF. Looking up the rest from reference TRBV18 and TRBJ1-1 gives the full variable domain: NAGVMQNPRHLVRRRGQEARLRCSPMKGHSHVYWYRQLPEEGLKFMVYLQKENIIDESGMPKERFSAEFPKEGPSILRIQQVVRGDSAAYFCASSPGQFEAFFGQGTRLTVV.

The CDR3 nucleotides are TGCGCCAGTGGGGAGGGTGGCCTTAATGAAAAACTGTTTTTT. Translated, it gives CASGEGGLNEKLFF. This chain uses TRBV5-1 with TRBJ1-4; D gene unclear. The germline V gene has CDR1 SGHRS and CDR2 YFSETQ. The germline V and J ends were trimmed by 8 bases and 4 bases, with 15 bases remaining between them. The CDR3 runs 14 residues.

The DNA for the CDR3 is TGTGCCAGCGGAGTTTCCCATCCCTACGAGCAGTACTTC. The encoded protein is CASGVSHPYEQYF. V usage is TRBV6-5 and J usage is TRBJ2-7; D gene unclear. Germline CDR1 is MNHEY and CDR2 is SVGAGI. The CDR3 runs 13 residues. V was shortened by 8 bases and J by 2 bases, with 13 bases between the two germline ends.

This chain links TRBV19 with TRBJ1-3; D perhaps matches TRBD1 (5 bases). The CDR3 is 17 amino acids. V was cut by 6 bases and J by 0 bases, with 18 bases left in between. Germline V lookup: CDR1 LNHDA, CDR2 SQIVND (reference sequence). The CDR3 is CASSTGTFLPSGNTIYF. The CDR3 DNA is TGTGCCAGTAGCACGGGGACCTTTCTGCCCTCTGGAAACACCATATATTTT.

This clone was counted only a few times. The chain uses TRBV30 and TRBJ1-4; 8 bases are shared with TRBD1. The CDR3 loop spans 14 amino acids. V was clipped by 0 bases and J by 10 bases; unmatched bases: 7. Germline V gives CDR1 GTSNPN, CDR2 SVGIG (reference sequence). The CDR3: CAWSVLRGQGKLFF. In nucleotides, the CDR3 is TGTGCCTGGAGTGTACTCAGGGGGCAGGGAAAACTGTTTTTT.

The V gene is TRBV6-5, the J gene TRBJ1-4; a possible D gene is TRBD1 (6 bases). V was clipped by 7 bases and J by 6 bases, with 12 bases between them. Germline CDR1 and CDR2: MNHEY and SVGAGI. CDR3 size: 13 residues. The CDR3 DNA reads TGTGCCAGCACCAGGGGCGCGGATGAAAAACTGTTTTTT. Translation: CASTRGADEKLFF.

The count of this clone is one. This sequence joins TRBV5-4 and TRBJ2-6; unclear D gene. CDR1 and CDR2 from the germline V gene are SGHNT and YYREEE (reference sequence). The CDR3 extends over 17 amino acids. V was cut by 7 bases and J by 5 bases, with 22 bases left in between. CDR3 coding DNA: TGTGCCAGCCCGCCGCATACCAGACAAAGTCGGGCCAACGTCCTGACTTTC. Protein product: CASPPHTRQSRANVLTF.

The chain joins TRBV5-5 to TRBJ1-2; D remains unclear. Germline V gives CDR1 SGHKS, CDR2 YYEKEE (reference sequence). Between the trimmed V and J ends, which lost 5 bases and 4 bases, there was a span of 15 bases. The CDR3 extends over 14 amino acids. The CDR3 loop reads CASRTEELSYGYTF. The CDR3 nucleotides are TGTGCCAGCAGAACGGAGGAGCTAAGCTATGGCTACACCTTC. Variable domain in full (rest from reference TRBV5-5 and TRBJ1-2): DAGVTQSPTHLIKTRGQQVTLRCSPISGHKSVSWYQQVLGQGPQFIFQYYEKEERGRGNFPDRFSARQFPNYSSELNVNALLLGDSALYLCASRTEELSYGYTFGSGTRLTVV.